These T cell receptor beta chains were read from a single sample in a study of T cells in Graves' hyperthyroidism and ophthalmopathy. TCRdb fed the multiplex PCR reads into MiXCR, producing one record per CDR3 protein. The data show some 550,000 distinct CDR3 sequences, under 25% seen once. Sequencing was done on a sample of blood. The receptors were sampled from a young man with Graves' hyperthyroidism. Each CDR3 is given with its conserved first and last residue.

j_call v_call cdr3_aa
TRBJ2-7 TRBV18 CASSPSGGGRSREQYF
TRBJ1-1 TRBV11-3 CASSLDTTEAFF
TRBJ1-1 TRBV28 CASSFQRTFTSAFF
TRBJ2-7 TRBV7-9 CASSLAGVSYEQYF
TRBJ1-5 TRBV12-3/TRBV12-4 CASSLAAGSDQPQHF
TRBJ2-2 TRBV18 CASSPRPGQNTGELFF
TRBJ2-2 TRBV27 CASRFREGTGELFF
TRBJ2-5 TRBV24-1 CATRNYRDYRQETQYF
TRBJ1-1 TRBV6-2/TRBV6-3 CASNNPGGEYTEAFF
TRBJ1-5 TRBV27 CASSLEGTGERQPQHF
TRBJ2-5 TRBV20-1 CTPTQGAGETQYF